This T cell receptor beta chain was captured by sequencing in a study of beta chain features in type 1 diabetes (dated by TCRdb to between 2018 and 2020). Study-wide context: Mean age, gender distribution, total cell number and subset yield did not differ between patients and healthy donors. Regulatory and stem cell-like memory subsets were isolated from only 8 patients and about 8 healthy donors, whereas naive and central memory subsets came from all 30 or so donors. A total of under 120,000,000 sorted cells were examined across all samples, and RNA yield correlated strongly with the number of cells per subset. In the study, TCRB repertoires of sorted circulating CD4+ T cell subsets from recently diagnosed type 1 diabetes patients were compared with those of matched healthy donors.

The germline V gene provides CDR1 SGHDT and CDR2 YYEEEE. The junction carries 14 bases between V and J, which are trimmed by 4 bases and 0 bases respectively. The cysteine opens and the phenylalanine closes a CDR3 of 15 amino acids. The entry retains the CDR3 DNA only, 45 bases that are in frame from base 1. Each donor gave one peripheral blood draw, averaging approximately 110 mL, which was collected into heparinised tubes. A BD FACSAria II was used to sort naive, central memory, regulatory and stem cell-like memory CD4+ T cells with a panel that included CD45RO, CCR7, CD25, CD127, CD95 and CD27. All sorted populations exceeded 98% purity. PBMCs were isolated right away by Lymphoprep density gradient centrifugation and were stained directly, without culture. So that batch effects would be minimized, each experiment stained and sorted samples in pairs, pairing one healthy donor with one patient. Findings and caveats that apply to the study as a whole: A moderate but significant shortening of TCRB CDR3 length was observed in type 1 diabetes patients in all four CD4+ subsets. Naive, central memory and regulatory TCRB repertoires appeared to be more alike among patients than among healthy donors. Sequencing cDNA rather than genomic DNA could over-represent highly expressing activated cells, although activation and CD3 levels did not differ between groups. Because the HLA sub-analyses included only small numbers of individuals, any influence of HLA type on TCRB rearrangement was left unresolved. Fewer insertions and more nucleotide deletions at VDJ recombination sites were observed in patients with type 1 diabetes, implying thymic rearrangement abnormalities. PCR might favor shorter templates, but patient and control samples were amplified and corrected together, so any skew would affect both groups equally.

The entire amount of isolated RNA was reverse transcribed using the High Capacity cDNA Reverse Transcription Kit, so the sequenced TCRB transcripts were expressed ones. Deep immunoSEQ sequencing was performed on naive, central memory and regulatory T cell samples, with an average of roughly 3.6 million total reads per sample. Sorted cells were lysed in RLT buffer, and RNA was extracted using DNase-treated RNeasy Micro or Mini kits according to cell number. To prevent cross-contamination, each cell subset was processed individually, whereas patient and healthy donor samples were processed jointly. Using the immunoSEQ multiplex PCR, TCRB sequences were amplified from cDNA into 87-bp fragments spanning the CDR3 region. Amplicons were sequenced on the Illumina HiSeq platform. In the authors' own workflow: PCR bias was corrected computationally using synthetic template baselines, and reads within Hamming distance 2 were collapsed, with unmergeable singletons discarded. Reads were aligned to IMGT to assign V, D and J genes, CDR3 length, and insertions or deletions at six rearrangement sites. Within each subset, clonotype counts were normalized to the number of sorted cells before true diversity and Gini coefficients were calculated with the tcR R package. The overlap coefficient, calculated on TCRB nucleotide sequences, was used to measure repertoire sharing. TCRdb retrieved this table from immuneACCESS and kept in-frame rearrangements only. Not all clones are present; in checked studies, unresolved V genes account for under half, and no reason is known for the remainder. The DNA was the basis for D and trimming; V, J and clone size are from that table. This sample gives under 250,000 clones in total; 9.5% to 13% of them show up just once. The ten largest make up approximately 1.3% of the sample.

Details on this clone: Its antigen is not yet known. No base quality values were provided; no much bigger clone lies one nucleotide off.

The sequence derives from a man aged 18 to 29 in good health. The sequenced sample was central memory CD4+ T cells from blood. The chain couples TRBV5-6 to TRBJ2-7; the D gene is perhaps TRBD2, on 5 matching bases. The DNA sequence is TGTGCCAGCAGCCCGGGCGGGCAGGACTCCTACGAGCAGTACTTC. Translated, it gives CASSPGGQDSYEQYF.